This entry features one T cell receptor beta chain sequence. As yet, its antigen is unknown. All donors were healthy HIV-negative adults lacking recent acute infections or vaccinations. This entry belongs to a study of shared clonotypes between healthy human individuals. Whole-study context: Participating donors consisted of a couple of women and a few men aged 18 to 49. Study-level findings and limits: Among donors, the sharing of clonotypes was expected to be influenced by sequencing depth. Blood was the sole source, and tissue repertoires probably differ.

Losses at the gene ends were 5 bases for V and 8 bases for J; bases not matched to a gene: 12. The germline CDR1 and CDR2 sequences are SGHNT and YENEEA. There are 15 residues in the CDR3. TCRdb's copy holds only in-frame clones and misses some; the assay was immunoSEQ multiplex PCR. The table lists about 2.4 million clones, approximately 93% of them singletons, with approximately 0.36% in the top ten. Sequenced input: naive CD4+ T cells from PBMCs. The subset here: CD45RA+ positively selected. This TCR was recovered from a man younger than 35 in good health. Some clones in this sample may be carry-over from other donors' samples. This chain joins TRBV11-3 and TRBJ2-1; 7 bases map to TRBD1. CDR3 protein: CASSPGQDLSDEQFF. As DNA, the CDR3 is TGTGCCAGCAGCCCAGGACAGGACCTCTCGGATGAGCAGTTCTTC.